Following are 14 T cell receptor beta chains from one sample sequenced in a study of shared clonotypes between healthy human individuals. TCRdb's table, derived via immunoSEQ multiplex PCR, lists solely in-frame clones and lacks some. The sample yields about 380,000 clones, 90% to 97% seen once. The sample consisted of memory CD8+ T cells sorted from blood. Subset given: CD45RO+ cells pooled with CCR7-negative TemRA cells. These receptors came from a man aged 25-45 years in good health.

The chain carries TRBV9 and TRBJ2-3; 8 bases map to TRBD2. Germline trimming cut 3 bases from V and 0 bases from J; bases unmatched to any gene: 6. The CDR3 is made up of 16 amino acids. The germline V gene encodes CDR1 SGDLS and CDR2 YYNGEE. Here the CDR3 DNA reads TGTGCCAGCAGCGCCTCTAGCGGGCCTAGCACAGATACGCAGTATTTT. Its translation: CASSASSGPSTDTQYF. Complete variable domain (other parts from reference TRBV9 and TRBJ2-3): DSGVTQTPKHLITATGQRVTLRCSPRSGDLSVYWYQQSLDQGLQFLIQYYNGEERAKGNILERFSAQQFPDLHSELNLSSLELGDSALYFCASSASSGPSTDTQYFGPGTRLTVL.

The chain recombines TRBV28 with TRBJ1-2; 10 bases map to TRBD1. There are 13 residues in the CDR3. V was clipped by 2 bases and J by 8 bases; unmatched bases: 2. From germline, CDR1 is MDHEN and CDR2 SYDVKM. CDR3 nucleotide sequence: TGTGCCAGCAGTTTAGACAGGGGGCGAGGCTACACCTTC. Translated, it gives CASSLDRGRGYTF.

V and J are TRBV18 and TRBJ2-7; 13 positions agree with TRBD2. Trimming at V came to 4 bases and at J to 0 bases, leaving 9 bases not matched to a gene. From germline, CDR1 is KGHSH and CDR2 LQKENI. There are 18 residues in the CDR3. This CDR3 is CASSQTSGRTGRSYEQYF. In DNA form, the CDR3 reads TGTGCCAGCTCACAGACTAGCGGGAGGACCGGGCGCTCCTACGAGCAGTACTTC.

The rearrangement joins TRBV7-2 to TRBJ2-7; 7 bases are a match to TRBD1. The trim removed 5 bases at V and 8 bases at J, leaving 3 bases unmatched. Germline loops: CDR1 SGHTA, CDR2 FQGNSA. The CDR3 contains 11 residues. The CDR3 nucleotides are TGTGCCAGCAGCCCGGGACAGAAGCAGTACTTC. This sequence encodes CASSPGQKQYF.

V usage is TRBV28 and J usage is TRBJ1-5, with TRBD1 matching over 7 bases. The CDR3 spans 15 residues. The ends lost 5 bases at V and 0 bases at J; junction bases unmatched: 4. Germline values: CDR1 MDHEN, CDR2 SYDVKM. CDR3 coding DNA: TGTGCCAGCAGTCGGACAGGTTCTAGCAATCAGCCCCAGCATTTT. Its translation: CASSRTGSSNQPQHF.

The table lists this clone with a count of one. The chain combines TRBV6-1 with TRBJ2-3; D gene uncertain. The CDR3 consists of 13 residues. CDR1 MNHNS and CDR2 SASEGT come from the germline V gene. V lost 3 bases to trimming and J lost 2 bases, with 6 bases between them. The CDR3 DNA reads TGTGCCAGCAGTGACTATTTCACAGATACGCAGTATTTT. This codes for CASSDYFTDTQYF.

This chain joins TRBV18 and TRBJ2-2; a possible D gene is TRBD1 (6 bases). Deletions cut 1 base from V and 3 bases from J, with 6 bases between. The CDR3 runs 14 residues. The V gene's germline CDR1 is KGHSH and CDR2 LQKENI. The CDR3 DNA follows: TGTGCCAGCTCACCACGGACAGACACCGGGGAGCTGTTTTTT. As protein: CASSPRTDTGELFF.

The chain combines TRBV19 with TRBJ1-5, with 8 nucleotides matching TRBD1. CDR1 is LNHDA and CDR2 is SQIVND in the germline V gene (reference sequence). The CDR3 runs to 15 residues. V dropped 4 bases and J dropped 2; count of bases not matched to a gene: 4. The CDR3 loop is CASSKKDRGNQPQHF. CDR3 in DNA: TGTGCCAGTAGTAAAAAGGACAGGGGCAATCAGCCCCAGCATTTT.

The J gene is TRBJ2-3, the V gene TRBV5-4; 11 positions match TRBD2. Germline trimming cut 0 bases from V and 3 bases from J; bases unmatched to any gene: 0. This CDR3 is built from 15 residues. Germline V gives CDR1 SGHNT, CDR2 YYREEE (reference sequence). The CDR3 protein is CASSLASGRTDTQYF. CDR3 DNA sequence: TGTGCCAGCAGCTTGGCTAGCGGGAGGACAGATACGCAGTATTTT.

This chain connects TRBV5-4 to TRBJ2-7; 10 bases line up with TRBD1. CDR3 length equals 15 residues. Trimming removed 7 bases from V and 2 bases from J; junction bases left unmatched: 9. Germline V lookup: CDR1 SGHNT, CDR2 YYREEE (reference sequence). For the CDR3, the DNA is TGTGCCAGCGGCCGCGGAGGGACAGGGGCCTACGAGCAGTACTTC. Amino acids: CASGRGGTGAYEQYF.

This chain joins TRBV2 and TRBJ1-1; the D is unclear. The CDR3 sequence is 11 residues long. The V and J ends lost 3 bases and 8 bases respectively, with 7 bases between them. From germline, CDR1 is SNHLY and CDR2 FYNNEI. DNA for the CDR3: TGTGCCAGCAGTGACTTAAAAGAAGCTTTCTTT. Encoded protein: CASSDLKEAFF.

The V gene is TRBV5-1, the J gene TRBJ2-2; 7 nucleotides match TRBD2. CDR1 is SGHRS, CDR2 YFSETQ, per germline. The CDR3 sequence is 14 residues long. V shed 0 bases, J shed 5 bases, and the junction held 1 base outside the gene matches. Written as DNA, the CDR3 is TGCGCCAGCAGCTTGGTCGGGGGGACCGGGGAGCTGTTTTTT. Translation gives CASSLVGGTGELFF.

The CDR3 sequence: CASSGGGTGNWQYF. CDR3 coding DNA: TGCGCCAGCAGCGGGGGCGGGACAGGGAATTGGCAGTACTTC. The chain employs TRBV5-1 and TRBJ2-7; 9 positions agree with TRBD1. V gave up 4 bases and J gave up 9 bases; unmatched junction bases: 11. The CDR3 is 14 amino acids. The germline V gene has CDR1 SGHRS and CDR2 YFSETQ.

CDR3 DNA sequence: TGCGCCAGCAGCCAATGGGGACACCACCAAGAGACCCAGTACTTC. This encodes CASSQWGHHQETQYF. V is TRBV4-1 and J is TRBJ2-5, with D perhaps matching TRBD1 (6 bases). V lost 2 bases to trimming and J lost 0 bases, with 10 bases between them. CDR1 MGHRA and CDR2 YSYEKL come from the germline V gene. CDR3 size: 15 residues.